This T cell receptor beta chain was captured by sequencing in a study of shared clonotypes between healthy human individuals. Study-level points and caveats: Rarefaction exposed incomplete sorted-subset sequencing despite large depth.

This CDR3 region has 13 residues. Deletions cut 5 bases from V and 3 bases from J, with 7 bases between. Germline V gene lookup returns CDR1 MGHDK and CDR2 SYGVNS. This table comes from immunoSEQ multiplex PCR, and its TCRdb copy is limited to in-frame clones, with some not included. Of about 1.1 million clones in the sample, around three quarters were seen once. This clone was counted once. The antigen is not known. This sequence joins TRBV25-1 and TRBJ2-2; D is unclear. The sample was memory CD4+ T cells from PBMCs. Described subset: CD45RA-negative fraction. The sequence was obtained from a man aged 18 to 35 in good health. Some clones in this sample may be carry-over from other donors' samples. This chain's CDR3 is CASSTMHTGELFF. CDR3 coding DNA: TGTGCCAGCAGTACTATGCACACCGGGGAGCTGTTTTTT.